The table lists the clone carrying this T cell receptor beta chain with a few counts. Its target is not known. Purity of each sorted population was above 98%. The V end was cut by 0 bases, the J end by 1 base, with 9 bases between. The CDR3 is 15 residues long. Germline loops: CDR1 MNHEY, CDR2 SVGAGI. This record belongs to a study of beta chain features in type 1 diabetes. Whole-study context: All of the samples together had 107,917,701 sorted cells examined.

Overall study findings and caveats: The study notes PCR might favor shorter templates equally in patients and controls. Researchers could not determine here whether HLA type influences TCRB rearrangement.

Investigators reverse transcribed all isolated RNA, so they sequenced expressed TCRB transcripts. The assay was immunoSEQ multiplex PCR, and TCRdb's table has in-frame clones only and misses some. Of hundreds of thousands of clones listed, around a sixth were seen once; the top ten hold about 0.093%. Sequencing input: naive CD4+ T cells from blood. This sequence joins TRBV6-5 and TRBJ1-1, with unresolved D. The sequence was obtained from a young man in good health. The CDR3 protein is CASSYSIPENTEAFF. CDR3 in DNA: TGTGCCAGCAGTTACTCAATCCCGGAGAACACTGAAGCTTTCTTT.